A selection of T cell receptor beta chains follows, all from one sample in a study of blood T cell repertoires in COVID-19. Repertoires were generated with immunoSEQ multiplex PCR, while TCRdb's copy carries only in-frame clones and drops some. The data hold around 380,000 clones, with more than 70% observed a single time. Sequencing was performed on PBMCs or T cells enriched from blood (not recorded which). These receptors were collected from a man aged 30-40 years who had recovered from COVID-19. The CDR3 runs from the conserved cysteine through the conserved F or W. Each record gives: D gene, V gene, CDR3 length, clone size, J gene, CDR3 DNA, CDR3 protein. The D gene is left open where the match is weak. The size entry is marked missing in some rows and otherwise reads once, few, many or a size class.

>NA|TRBV10-3|12|once|TRBJ1-1
TGTGCCATCAGTCAACAGGGAGCTGAAGCTTTCTTT
CAISQQGAEAFF
>NA|TRBV6-5|13|NA|TRBJ1-6
TGTGCCAGCCGGGACATCTATAATTCACCCCTCCACTTT
CASRDIYNSPLHF
>TRBD1|TRBV5-1|15|NA|TRBJ2-7
TGCGCCAGCAGCTGGGGACAGGGGGCATCCTACGAGCAGTACTTC
CASSWGQGASYEQYF
>NA|TRBV7-9|13|NA|TRBJ2-7
TGTGCCAGCAGCCCTTTGGCAGGCCACGAGCAGTACTTC
CASSPLAGHEQYF
>TRBD2|TRBV6-2/TRBV6-3|15|once|TRBJ2-4
TGTGCCAGCAGCTCAGAAACTAGCGTCGGAAACATTCAGTACTTC
CASSSETSVGNIQYF
>TRBD1|TRBV5-8|15|NA|TRBJ1-5
TGTGCCAGCAGCTTTGACGGGACAGGGGAGCAGCCCCAGCATTTT
CASSFDGTGEQPQHF
>NA|TRBV2|14|NA|TRBJ1-1
TGTGCCAGCCTCCCGGGGAACGGGAACACTGAAGCTTTCTTT
CASLPGNGNTEAFF
>TRBD1|TRBV29-1|13|NA|TRBJ1-1
TGCAGCGTTGAAGATCAGGGACAGAATGAAGCTTTCTTT
CSVEDQGQNEAFF
>TRBD1|TRBV19|13|NA|TRBJ1-4
TGTGCCAGTAGTAGGACAGGGAGTGAAAAACTGTTTTTT
CASSRTGSEKLFF
>NA|TRBV5-1|14|NA|TRBJ2-5
TGCGCCAGCAGCTTGGACAGGGTTGGGGAGACCCAGTACTTC
CASSLDRVGETQYF
>NA|TRBV14|15|NA|TRBJ2-5
TGTGCCAGCAGCCTTGACCTCAGGGGCAGAGAGACCCAGTACTTC
CASSLDLRGRETQYF
>TRBD2|TRBV7-6|16|few|TRBJ2-5
TGTGCCAGCAGCTCGACTAGCGGGGGGGTCTCGGAGACCCAGTACTTC
CASSSTSGGVSETQYF
>NA|TRBV5-6|15|NA|TRBJ1-3
TGTGCCAGCAGCTTGTCGAGGGCTGCTGGAAACACCATATATTTT
CASSLSRAAGNTIYF
>NA|TRBV6-5|15|once|TRBJ1-4
TGTGCCAGCAGGAATATGGAGCGGGCCCTATCAAAACTGTTTTTT
CASRNMERALSKLFF
>NA|TRBV2|14|NA|TRBJ2-2
TGTGCCTTTCAAGGGACAAGGAACACCGGGGAGCTGTTTTTT
CAFQGTRNTGELFF
>NA|TRBV5-5|15|NA|TRBJ2-7
TGTGCCAGCAGCTTGAGTGGTCGGAGCTCCTACGAGCAGTACTTC
CASSLSGRSSYEQYF
>TRBD1|TRBV6-2/TRBV6-3|16|NA|TRBJ1-2
TGTGCCAGCAGTTACCAGCTCGGAGGGGGCGTTCAAGGCTACACCTTC
CASSYQLGGGVQGYTF
>TRBD2|TRBV10-2|14|NA|TRBJ2-1
TGCGCCAGCGTAACTAGCGGGGGAGAACCGGGGCAGTTCTTC
CASVTSGGEPGQFF
>NA|TRBV5-4|15|NA|TRBJ2-1
TGTGCCAGCAGCCCCCCCTCGGAGGGTGGGAATGAGCAGTTCTTC
CASSPPSEGGNEQFF
>TRBD1|TRBV29-1|16|NA|TRBJ2-2
TGCAGCGTTCCACGGGTCACAGGGGGCCGAACCGGGGAGCTGTTTTTT
CSVPRVTGGRTGELFF
>NA|TRBV24-1|14|NA|TRBJ1-1
TGTGCCACCCCCCCGCGTGGGAGAGAAACTGAAGCTTTCTTT
CATPPRGRETEAFF
>NA|TRBV2|16|NA|TRBJ1-5
TGTGCCAGCAGTGGGCAAGGGAGAGTTAGCAATCAGCCCCAGCATTTT
CASSGQGRVSNQPQHF
>NA|TRBV4-1|16|NA|TRBJ1-4
TGCGCCAGCAGCCAAAAAGCCGGGACAACTAATGAAAAACTGTTTTTT
CASSQKAGTTNEKLFF
>NA|TRBV5-6|15|NA|TRBJ2-7
TGTGCCAGCAGCTTGGCGGGGGACCTCTCCTACGAGCAGTACTTC
CASSLAGDLSYEQYF
>TRBD1|TRBV19|16|NA|TRBJ2-6
TGTGCCAGTTCCCGGGACAGGGGCTCTGGGGCCAACGTCCTGACTTTC
CASSRDRGSGANVLTF
>NA|TRBV4-1|17|NA|TRBJ1-3
TGCGCCAGCAGCCAAGATGAATACAGGGTGTCCGGAAACACCATATATTTT
CASSQDEYRVSGNTIYF
>NA|TRBV15|15|NA|TRBJ2-3
TGTGCCACCAGCAGACTAGACAGGGAGGCAGATACGCAGTATTTT
CATSRLDREADTQYF
>TRBD1|TRBV2|15|NA|TRBJ1-6
TGTGCCAGCCGAGGGGGCAGCTCCTATAATTCACCCCTCCACTTT
CASRGGSSYNSPLHF
>NA|TRBV3-1/TRBV3-2|16|NA|TRBJ1-2
TGTGCCAGCAGCCCGTCGGGTCAGCTAGCTAACTATGGCTACACCTTC
CASSPSGQLANYGYTF
>TRBD2|TRBV7-2|14|NA|TRBJ2-1
TGTGCCAGCAGCTATCCGACTAGCTCCAATGAGCAGTTCTTC
CASSYPTSSNEQFF
>NA|TRBV12-5|14|NA|TRBJ2-5
TGTGCTAGTGGTTTGACCCCCGGGAGCGAGACCCAGTACTTC
CASGLTPGSETQYF
>TRBD2|TRBV7-3|15|NA|TRBJ2-5
TGTGCCAGCAGCCTTAGCGGGGGGAGAGAGGAGACCCAGTACTTC
CASSLSGGREETQYF